Included here is one T cell receptor beta chain sequence, with context. This clonotype was detected many times. The antigen it binds to is not known. The sample holds no much larger clone one base away, and base qualities are not on file. The germline V gene supplies CDR1 LGHNA and CDR2 YSLEER. V is cut by 5 bases and J by 1 base, and the space between the germline ends is 15 bases. The CDR3 runs 15 residues from the cysteine to the phenylalanine. CDR3 DNA only is kept here, 45 bases in frame from base 1. This sample is drawn from a study of molecular identifiers for immune sequencing clone quantification (dated by TCRdb to the late 2010s). Describing the broader study: For a replicate experiment, RNA from roughly 20,000 or 100,000 naive CD8 T cells was divided into five aliquots, and four of the five aliquots were sequenced. This methods study used CD8 T cells to benchmark TCR RNA copy counting and molecular-identifier clustering-based TCR repertoire sequencing (MIDCIRS). What the authors observed across the whole study: Spiked-in Jurkat TCR RNA (approximately 10 copies' worth), which is not part of the donor repertoire, was contained in the naive libraries. Highly expanded clone sizes could be underestimated because identical TCR molecules may share a barcode. About 2.9 recovered TCR RNA copies per cell were obtained by modeling, versus approximately 9 by digital PCR, implying a capture efficiency of 25% to 30%. Without barcode sub-clustering, chimeric consensus sequences inflated TCR diversity; chimeras reached as high as 47%. Even against a background of 750,000 to 1,000,000 naive CD8 T cells, spiked-in Jurkat TCR RNA amounting to a single cell's worth was reported to be detectable. In CMV-specific effector cells, clones with more than 20 RNA copies contained over 98% of molecules, whereas in naive cells such clones contained under 1% of molecules.

The protocol used for the library was PCR. Sequenced on an Illumina HiSeq 4000. Bulk TCR libraries were prepared as previously described, using TCR primers listed in Table S5. Total RNA was purified with the Qiagen AllPrep DNA/RNA kit. Before analysis, reads from multiple sequencing runs of the same library were pooled. Per the authors' processing: Reads were retained only if an exact TCR constant sequence was present, and the retained reads were trimmed to 150 nt and grouped according to their 12-nt molecular barcodes. Reads within each barcode group were sub-clustered using a 15% Levenshtein threshold, and quality-weighted consensus sequences were constructed for each RNA molecule. Non-functional sequences were removed, as were lower-count sequences one edit away from another. Based on fitting two negative binomial distributions, any barcode sub-cluster with under 20% of the maximum read count was discarded. TCRdb cleaned the public reads at Q25 with fastp, built clones with MiXCR and kept in-frame beta chains. Rows merge per CDR3 protein into single entries with the most common DNA and genes. The V and J calls, along with clone size, are taken from TCRdb and not from the paper's own processing. For this sample the table gives about half a million distinct CDR3 sequences, of which around 21% were detected only once. The ten largest make up around 0.84% of the sample.

Libraries of naive CD8 T cells were generated from about 20,000 to 1,000,000 sorted cells, with 10%, 30% or 50% of the purified RNA used. Naive CD8 T cells were FACS-sorted as CD8+CD4-CCR7+CD45RA+ on a BD FACSAria II into RLT Plus buffer. Under 11 TCR copies' worth of Jurkat RNA were spiked into about 20,000-1,100,000 naive CD8 T cell samples to test detection sensitivity. Enrichment of CD8 T cells was performed with RosetteSep CD8+ T Cell Enrichment Cocktail and Ficoll-Paque, after which ACK red cell lysis was carried out. This sequence uses TRBV4-3 and TRBJ2-7; 5 matching bases give a weak D call of TRBD1. Input material: naive CD8+ T cells from blood, with Jurkat cell RNA spiked in. The sample's cell subset or site label, in plain terms: FACS-sorted CD8+CD4-CCR7+CD45RA+ naive T cells. The receptor's source is a human donor in good health. Some libraries in this study had Jurkat cell RNA spiked in. CDR3 region: CASSGDRYSSYEQYF. The sequence in DNA is TGCGCCAGCAGCGGTGACAGATACTCTTCCTACGAGCAGTACTTC.